This TCR beta chain was recorded in a study of beta chain features in type 1 diabetes. On the study more broadly: Examination of sorted cells across all samples involved around 110 million cells.

Expressed TCRB transcripts were sequenced because the isolated RNA had all been reverse transcribed beforehand. Mean read depth for naive, central memory and regulatory T cell samples was several million reads. The table came from immunoSEQ multiplex PCR; TCRdb's copy has only in-frame clones and leaves some out. The table lists approximately 150,000 clones, approximately 10% of them singletons, with under 0.9% in the top ten. One heparinised blood draw averaging around 100 mL was given by each donor. Isolation of CD4+ naive, central memory, regulatory and stem cell-like memory cells was achieved by sorting via CD45RO/CCR7/CD25/CD127/CD95/CD27. The germline V gene has CDR1 SGDLS and CDR2 YYNGEE. V lost 4 bases to trimming and J lost 5 bases; unmatched junction nucleotides: 11. The CDR3 totals 16 residues. Study-wide results and limits: TCRB CDR3s from Type 1 diabetes patients were moderately but significantly shorter in all four CD4+ subsets.

This clone occurred a few times. The antigen is undetermined. V and J are TRBV9 and TRBJ2-5; 10 bases agree with TRBD2. The sample taken for sequencing was central memory CD4+ T cells from blood. This receptor was taken from a man between 25 and 39 years old with type 1 diabetes. The CDR3 spells CASSPTLAGGRETQYF. DNA for the CDR3: TGTGCCAGCAGCCCGACGTTAGCGGGGGGCCGCGAGACCCAGTACTTC.